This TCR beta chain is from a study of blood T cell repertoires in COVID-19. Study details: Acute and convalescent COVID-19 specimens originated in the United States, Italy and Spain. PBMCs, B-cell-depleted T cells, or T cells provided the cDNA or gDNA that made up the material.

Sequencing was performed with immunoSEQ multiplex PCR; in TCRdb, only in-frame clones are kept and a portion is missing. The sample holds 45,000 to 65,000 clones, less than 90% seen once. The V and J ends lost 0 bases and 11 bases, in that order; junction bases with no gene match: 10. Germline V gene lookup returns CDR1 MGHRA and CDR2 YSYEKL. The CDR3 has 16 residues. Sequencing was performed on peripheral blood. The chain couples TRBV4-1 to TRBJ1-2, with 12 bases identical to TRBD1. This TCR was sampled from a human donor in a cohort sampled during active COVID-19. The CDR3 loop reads CASSQDGTGGFVGYTF. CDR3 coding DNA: TGCGCCAGCAGCCAAGATGGGACAGGGGGCTTTGTGGGGTACACCTTC.